This note documents a single T cell receptor (beta chain) sequence. Its target antigen remains unknown. Nothing much larger sits one base from this clone, and base qualities are not available. The label giving this sample's time point can be read as: cells obtained before transplantation from donor or recipient. CD3+CD4+ and CD3+CD8+ populations were FACS-sorted from unstimulated pre-transplant donor and recipient cells taken from spleen or lymph nodes. This specimen belongs to a study of graft-versus-host responses after intestinal transplantation (dated by TCRdb to the early 2020s). About the investigation overall: The transplants that recipients received were multivisceral, liver-intestinal, or isolated intestinal. Of the roughly 25 intestinal transplant recipients enrolled in the cohort, one of whom was a retransplant, 3 patients without pretransplant specimens were excluded. Anti-thymocyte globulin induction was given to all recipients, followed by maintenance tacrolimus and steroids for two to four years. Donor T cell macrochimerism was defined as a peak of at least 4% donor T cells among recipient peripheral blood mononuclear cells. After intestinal transplantation, graft-versus-host and host-versus-graft alloreactive T cell clones were followed in the graft, circulation and bone marrow using bulk TCR-beta CDR3 sequencing. Instead of going to the commercial service, samples from a few later patients were sequenced in-house on an Illumina MiSeq and processed with MiXCR. Alloreactive clones were identified by sequencing pre-transplant mixed lymphocyte reaction products and comparing them with unstimulated pre-transplant donor and recipient T cells. Points the paper makes about the study in general: The conclusions were limited by the relatively low number and heterogeneity of the intestinal transplant patients. Early after transplant, peak levels of circulating GvH clones were found to be associated with declines in HvG clones. GvH clones were detected in recipient bone marrow, and some appeared earlier in ileal mucosa or blood, consistent with an intestinal mucosal origin. In patients with donor T cell macrochimerism, the allografts had high GvH to HvG T cell clonal ratios.

The library was prepared using the immunoSEQ multiplex PCR assay. For most patients, genomic DNA was isolated using the Qiagen DNeasy Blood and Tissue Kit and was shipped frozen to Adaptive Biotechnologies for TCR sequencing. For most patients, high-throughput TCR-beta CDR3 sequencing of genomic DNA was performed by Adaptive Biotechnologies. As for the authors' bioinformatics: Adaptive's ImmunoSEQ software supplied the TCR sequencing data for about 18 patients, while MiXCR and VDJtools were used to process a few other patients. To correct CD4 versus CD8 sorting errors, sequences present in both subsets at a frequency ratio below 5:1 were removed. Because the origin of CDR3 nucleotide sequences shared between donor and recipient could not be assigned, those sequences were removed. To count as alloreactive, a clone needed at least 2-fold expansion over unstimulated cells and a minimum CFSE-low frequency of 0.002% (template counts) or 0.001% (read counts). Mappable clones were those detected in sequenced pre-transplant spleen, lymph node, or MLR CFSE-low populations of the donor or recipient. The cumulative frequency of alloreactive clones was calculated as a percentage of all sequences, weighted by copy number. TCRdb took over this immuneACCESS table, retaining in-frame rearrangements with V and J assigned. Such tables are incomplete; in checked studies, under half of the missing clones stem from an unresolved V gene, and the remainder is unexplained. For V, J and clone size, that table is used; D and trimming come from the DNA. This sample comprises about 90,000 clones, 92% of them detected only once. Jointly, the top ten make up about 0.28% of the sample.

The CDR3 measures 14 amino acids from cysteine to phenylalanine. The read is trimmed to its CDR3 DNA, 42 bases read in frame from base 1. V and J lose 0 bases and 1 base, and a span of 7 bases separates them. The germline V gene provides CDR1 SGHRS and CDR2 YFSETQ. The rearrangement combines TRBV5-1 with TRBJ2-5; a weak D assignment points to TRBD1 (5 bases agree). The clonotype originates from a human donor who received an intestinal transplant. The sequencing here drew on unstimulated CD4+ T cells sorted from spleen or lymph node cells, taken before intestinal transplant. The nucleotide sequence is TGCGCCAGCAGCTTGGGAGACAGCCAAGAGACCCAGTACTTC. It specifies CASSLGDSQETQYF.